These T cell receptor beta chains were read from a single sample in a study of T cells in Graves' hyperthyroidism and ophthalmopathy. MiXCR, run by TCRdb on the multiplex PCR reads, gives a single entry per CDR3 protein. Of roughly 500,000 distinct CDR3 sequences listed, 11% to 15% are singletons. Sequenced material: blood. Source of these receptors: a woman aged 25-40 years with Graves' hyperthyroidism that later progressed to Graves' ophthalmopathy. CDR3s include the opening cysteine and the closing phenylalanine or tryptophan. D genes are given only for firm matches. Clone size, where shown, is once, few, many, or a class for clones that have expanded.

>TRBJ2-7|NA|many|TRBV18
TGTGCCAGCTCGCCCAACTTAGGCGGTACCTACGAGCAGTACTTC
CASSPNLGGTYEQYF
>TRBJ2-3|NA|many|TRBV7-3
TGTGCCAGCAGCGTCACTAGTCATTGGACAGATACGCAGTATTTT
CASSVTSHWTDTQYF
>TRBJ2-2|TRBD2|NA|TRBV20-1
TGCAGTGCTAGTAACGCGGGAGAAGGCACCGGGGAGCTGTTTTTT
CSASNAGEGTGELFF
>TRBJ2-7|TRBD1|many|TRBV28
TGTGCCAGCAGGGGGACAGGGGGCCTTGAGCAGTACTTC
CASRGTGGLEQYF
>TRBJ1-1|NA|many|TRBV28
TGTGCCAGCAACTTTGGACTGAACACTGAAGCTTTCTTT
CASNFGLNTEAFF
>TRBJ1-1|NA|many|TRBV5-1
TGCGCCAGCAGCTACCTCCGGGAGTCACTGAGTGCTGAAGCTTTCTTT
CASSYLRESLSAEAFF
>TRBJ1-1|TRBD1|few|TRBV9
TGTGCCAGCAGCGTACATGTGATCCCAGGACAGGGACAGAACACTGAAGCTTTCTTT
CASSVHVIPGQGQNTEAFF
>TRBJ2-3|TRBD2|many|TRBV5-5
TGTGCCAGCAGAAAGGAGAGGACTAGCGGGGGGGATACGCAGTATTTT
CASRKERTSGGDTQYF
>TRBJ2-1|NA|many|TRBV5-1
TGCGCCAGCAGCTTGAAGTCGGATGAGCAGTTCTTC
CASSLKSDEQFF
>TRBJ2-6|TRBD1|few|TRBV24-1
TGTGCCACCGGCCAGACAGGGGGCCCTTTTGGGGCCAACGTCCTGACTTTC
CATGQTGGPFGANVLTF
>TRBJ2-7|NA|many|TRBV12-5
TGTGCTAGTGGTTCCACAACAGTCGAGCAGTACTTC
CASGSTTVEQYF
>TRBJ1-4|NA|many|TRBV28
TGTGCCAGCAGTGGCAGTTTTAATGAAAAACTGTTTTTT
CASSGSFNEKLFF
>TRBJ2-1|TRBD2|many|TRBV28
TGTGCCAGCAGTTCCTCCGGGGGAGGGGAGAGCTCCTACAATGAGCAGTTCTTC
CASSSSGGGESSYNEQFF
>TRBJ1-2|NA|NA|TRBV10-3
TGTGCCATCAGTGACCAGGGGCTTGGCTATGGCTACACCTTC
CAISDQGLGYGYTF
>TRBJ2-7|NA|many|TRBV7-9
TGTGCCAGCAGCTTAGACGGTGGCTACGAGCAGTACTTC
CASSLDGGYEQYF
>TRBJ2-7|TRBD1|many|TRBV27
TGTGCCAACGGACGGACAGGGGTTGCCTACGAGCAGTACTTC
CANGRTGVAYEQYF
>TRBJ2-2|NA|many|TRBV13
TGTGCCAGCAGCTCAGAACTAGTGGGCACCGGGGAGCTGTTTTTT
CASSSELVGTGELFF
>TRBJ2-7|TRBD2|many|TRBV20-1
TGCAGTGCTAGTGCTAGCGGGACCTACGAGCAGTACTTC
CSASASGTYEQYF